Presented here are 26 T cell receptor beta chains from one specimen sequenced in a study of T-cell reconstitution after alpha-beta-depleted transplantation in children. Unique molecular identifiers tagged the TCRbeta library. TCRdb analysed the PCR reads with MiXCR anew, one entry per CDR3 protein. The sample lists 900,000 or so distinct CDR3 sequences, about 16% occurring once. The sequencing used PBMCs, mostly from graft donor cells, collected 360 days after TCRalphabeta/CD19-depleted stem cell transplant. Receptors originate from a male patient between 5 and 17 years old who had a stem cell transplant for acute lymphoblastic leukemia, so the T cells may come from the graft donor.

This chain joins TRBV28 and TRBJ2-5, with 8 positions matching TRBD2. The CDR3 runs to 16 residues. In germline, CDR1 is MDHEN, CDR2 SYDVKM. With 0 bases clipped from V and 0 bases from J, the junction kept 3 bases outside the gene matches. CDR3 protein: CASSLWTSADQETQYF. The CDR3 coding sequence is TGTGCCAGCAGTTTATGGACTAGCGCCGACCAAGAGACCCAGTACTTC. The full variable domain, rest sourced from reference TRBV28 and TRBJ2-5, is DVKVTQSSRYLVKRTGEKVFLECVQDMDHENMFWYRQDPGLGLRLIYFSYDVKMKEKGDIPEGYSVSREKKERFSLILESASTNQTSMYLCASSLWTSADQETQYFGPGTRLLVL.

The V and J genes are TRBV5-1 and TRBJ2-7, with a possible D match to TRBD2 (5 bases). V was pared by 5 bases and J by 4 bases, with 10 bases between. The CDR3 runs 12 residues. Germline-derived CDR1 and CDR2 are SGHRS and YFSETQ. As DNA, the CDR3 is TGCGCCAGCAGTGAGGGTATGTACGAGCAGTACTTC. The encoded protein is CASSEGMYEQYF.

The chain is built from TRBV20-1 and TRBJ2-1, with 7 nucleotides matching TRBD2. This CDR3 region has 15 residues. Trimming cost V 1 base and J 3 bases; bases outside gene matches: 6. Per germline, CDR1 DFQATT and CDR2 SNEGSKA (reference sequence). The CDR3 coding sequence is TGCAGTGCTAGAGTGGGGCTAGCGGACTACAATGAGCAGTTCTTC. Protein product: CSARVGLADYNEQFF.

This clonotype was seen a handful of times. J is TRBJ2-7 and V is TRBV29-1; 10 bases are shared with TRBD2. The length of the CDR3 is 15 residues. Germline assignment: CDR1 SQVTM and CDR2 ANQGSEA. With V trimmed by 7 bases and J by 3 bases, 12 bases remained unmatched. The CDR3 sequence is CSALGLAGVYYEQYF. CDR3 nucleotide sequence: TGCAGCGCTCTGGGGCTAGCGGGAGTATACTACGAGCAGTACTTC.

This sequence joins TRBV20-1 and TRBJ1-2; D is perhaps TRBD1 (6 bases). CDR3 length: 14 amino acids. With 5 bases removed from V and 5 bases from J, the gap between germline ends came to 18 bases. The V gene's germline CDR1 is DFQATT and CDR2 SNEGSKA (reference sequence). The CDR3 nucleotides are TGCAGTGCTGGACGGGGGGGCGAGGTTTATGGCTACACCTTC. Its protein is CSAGRGGEVYGYTF.

In its sample, this clonotype was seen a few times. The chain links TRBV18 to TRBJ1-1; possible D gene TRBD1, 5 bases. The V and J ends lost 2 bases and 1 base respectively, with 11 bases between them. The CDR3 consists of 15 residues. Germline V gene sequence: CDR1 KGHSH, CDR2 LQKENI. The CDR3 coding sequence is TGTGCCAGCTCACCAGAGACAGCTAAGAACACTGAAGCTTTCTTT. The encoded protein is CASSPETAKNTEAFF.

The genes are TRBV19 and TRBJ2-1; 10 nucleotides line up with TRBD2. The J segment lost 6 bases and the V segment lost 7 bases, leaving 12 bases of the junction unmatched. The CDR3 has 16 residues. Germline loops: CDR1 LNHDA, CDR2 SQIVND (reference sequence). This chain's CDR3 is CASTKFGTSVINEQFF. CDR3 nucleotide sequence: TGTGCCAGTACCAAATTCGGGACTAGCGTAATCAATGAGCAGTTCTTC.

This chain joins TRBV2 and TRBJ2-3; 9 positions match TRBD1. This CDR3 is built from 14 residues. The V segment lost 11 bases and the J segment 1 base; nucleotides outside the gene matches: 7. CDR1 and CDR2 (germline): SNHLY, FYNNEI. DNA of the CDR3: TGTGCCGCCGGCCGGGACAGGGGCACAGATACGCAGTATTTT. It is translated as CAAGRDRGTDTQYF.

CDR3 region: CASSEGRERTYEQYF. CDR3 sequence (DNA): TGTGCCAGCAGTGAGGGGCGGGAGCGAACCTACGAGCAGTACTTC. This chain links TRBV25-1 with TRBJ2-7; the match to TRBD2 covers 7 bases. This CDR3 contains 15 residues. CDR1 is MGHDK, CDR2 SYGVNS, per germline. Unmatched junction bases numbered 7, after V lost 3 bases and J lost 2 bases.

This clonotype was found a few times. The chain uses TRBV15 and TRBJ2-3, with D uncertain. V was shortened by 0 bases and J by 1 base, with 11 bases between the two germline ends. The germline CDR1 and CDR2 sequences are LNHNV and YYDKDF (reference sequence). The CDR3 covers 16 residues. DNA of the CDR3: TGTGCCACCAGCAGAGACGGGCATCCGGGCACAGATACGCAGTATTTT. It is translated as CATSRDGHPGTDTQYF.

This clonotype was observed a handful of times. The V call is TRBV5-6, the J call TRBJ2-5; 11 nucleotides agree with TRBD1. Germline V lookup: CDR1 SGHDT, CDR2 YYEEEE. CDR3 length: 15 amino acids. The ends lost 5 bases at V and 5 bases at J; junction bases unmatched: 8. CDR3 nucleotides: TGTGCCAGCAGGAAGGACAGGGGGCGCTGGGAGACCCAGTACTTC. Translated: CASRKDRGRWETQYF. Looking up the rest from reference TRBV5-6 and TRBJ2-5 gives the full variable domain: DAGVTQSPTHLIKTRGQQVTLRCSPKSGHDTVSWYQQALGQGPQFIFQYYEEEERQRGNFPDRFSGHQFPNYSSELNVNALLLGDSALYLCASRKDRGRWETQYFGPGTRLLVL.

The chain has TRBV12-3 or TRBV12-4 and TRBJ1-3; no definite D call. This CDR3 has 13 residues. The ends were cut back, 8 bases at V and 0 bases at J, with 8 bases in the middle. The CDR3 reads CASRRSSGNTIYF. The CDR3 coding sequence is TGTGCCAGCCGTCGCTCCTCTGGAAACACCATATATTTT.

This clonotype has at least ten counts. This chain uses TRBV4-1 with TRBJ2-3; D might be TRBD1 (5 bases). In germline, CDR1 is MGHRA, CDR2 YSYEKL. Trimming took off 0 bases at V and 1 base at J, with 11 bases between the two ends. The CDR3 spans 16 residues. The CDR3 is CASSQEWGTGTDTQYF. In DNA form, the CDR3 reads TGCGCCAGCAGCCAAGAGTGGGGCACAGGCACAGATACGCAGTATTTT.

Only a few counts were recorded for this clonotype. V is TRBV5-1 and J is TRBJ2-7; possibly TRBD1 for D (6 bases). CDR1 and CDR2 (germline): SGHRS, YFSETQ. V lost 8 bases and J 2 bases, leaving 17 bases between the germline ends. The CDR3 runs to 14 residues. The CDR3 is CARGGTDRTYEQYF. CDR3 in DNA: TGCGCCAGAGGGGGAACAGACAGGACCTACGAGCAGTACTTC.

A few counts support this clonotype. The chain has TRBV14 and TRBJ2-7, with TRBD2 matching 10 bases. Trimming took 3 bases from V and 2 from J; bases not matched to a gene: 10. There are 17 residues in the CDR3. Germline V lookup: CDR1 SGHDN, CDR2 FVKESK. CDR3: CASSHRTSGFMTYEQYF. The DNA of the CDR3 is TGTGCCAGCAGCCACCGGACTAGCGGCTTCATGACCTACGAGCAGTACTTC.

This clonotype showed up just a few times. V is TRBV12-3 or TRBV12-4 and J is TRBJ2-7; TRBD1 matches 9 bases. The V segment lost 6 bases and the J segment 3 bases; nucleotides outside the gene matches: 9. CDR3 size: 15 residues. The CDR3: CASRQGQGGFYEQYF. The DNA of the CDR3 is TGTGCCAGCAGGCAGGGACAGGGTGGTTTCTACGAGCAGTACTTC.

The V and J genes are TRBV12-3 or TRBV12-4 and TRBJ2-1, with TRBD1 identical over 9 bases. V shed 6 bases and J 6 bases; nucleotides not matched to a gene: 15. This CDR3 has 17 residues. CDR3 loop: CASSPSLNRGRFNEQFF. The CDR3 region has the DNA TGTGCCAGCAGCCCTAGTCTTAACAGGGGGCGCTTCAATGAGCAGTTCTTC.

This clonotype was observed at least ten times. V is TRBV13 and J is TRBJ2-1; D is possibly TRBD1 (5 bases). This CDR3 is 14 amino acids long. Germline V CDR1 and CDR2: PRHDT, FYEKMQ (reference sequence). Trimming removed 0 bases at V and 5 bases at J, with 8 bases between. The CDR3 region has the DNA TGTGCCAGCAGCTTAGGTTTCAGGGACAATGAGCAGTTCTTC. Protein product: CASSLGFRDNEQFF. The full variable domain, in which reference TRBV13 and TRBJ2-1 provide the parts outside the CDR3, is AAGVIQSPRHLIKEKRETATLKCYPIPRHDTVYWYQQGPGQDPQFLISFYEKMQSDKGSIPDRFSAQQFSDYHSELNMSSLELGDSALYFCASSLGFRDNEQFFGPGTRLTVL.

About this clonotype: A clone one base away is much larger, so this may be a read error. A read error is likely, as this CDR3 ends without the conserved phenylalanine or tryptophan. This chain connects TRBV3-1 to TRBJ1-1, with D possibly TRBD1 on 5 matching bases. Germline CDR1 and CDR2: LGHDT and YNNKEL (reference sequence). The CDR3 sequence is 14 residues long. The V gene lost 5 bases and the J gene lost 1 base, with 11 bases spanning the gap. The CDR3 DNA reads TGTGCCAGCAGCATCCATGGACAGAACACTGAAGCTTTCTGT. It is translated as CASSIHGQNTEAFC.

This clonotype was seen a few times. The chain carries TRBV20-1 and TRBJ2-2; 9 bases line up with TRBD2. This CDR3 is 14 amino acids long. CDR1 and CDR2 (germline): DFQATT, SNEGSKA (reference sequence). Trimming at V came to 7 bases and at J to 10 bases, leaving 13 bases not matched to a gene. The CDR3 region has the DNA TGCAGTGTTAGGGGGGCGGGAGGGCCAGAGGAGCTGTTTTTT. This encodes CSVRGAGGPEELFF.

There are a few counts of this clonotype. The chain carries TRBV2 and TRBJ1-5; TRBD1 matches at 9 bases. V was pared by 10 bases and J by 6 bases, with 4 bases of the junction left unmatched. The CDR3 length is 12 residues. Germline CDR1 reads SNHLY; CDR2 reads FYNNEI. The CDR3 is CATGTGLQPQHF. In DNA form, the CDR3 reads TGTGCCACCGGGACAGGGCTTCAGCCCCAGCATTTT.

The rearrangement links TRBV29-1 to TRBJ1-2; no reliable D call. From germline, CDR1 is SQVTM and CDR2 ANQGSEA. CDR3 length: 12 residues. As DNA, the CDR3 is TGCAGTGATACCGGGTCTTTATATGGCTACACCTTC. It yields the protein CSDTGSLYGYTF.

A few counts support this clonotype. CDR3 sequence reads: CSAPDNWANTGELFF. CDR3 coding DNA: TGCAGTGCACCCGATAATTGGGCGAACACCGGGGAGCTGTTTTTT. The rearrangement joins TRBV20-1 to TRBJ2-2; D is unresolved. The CDR3 length is 15 residues. In germline, CDR1 is DFQATT, CDR2 SNEGSKA (reference sequence). Trimming left V 6 bases short and J 0 bases short, with 14 bases between.

This clonotype showed up just a few times. The rearrangement links TRBV6-5 to TRBJ1-5; D might be TRBD1 (5 bases). With 0 bases removed from V and 7 bases from J, the gap between germline ends came to 10 bases. This CDR3 region has 14 residues. Germline CDR1 is MNHEY and CDR2 is SVGAGI. The CDR3 coding sequence is TGTGCCAGCAGTTACTCGAGGGCAGGGCAGCCCCAGCATTTT. Its translation: CASSYSRAGQPQHF.

V is TRBV30 and J is TRBJ2-7; TRBD2 aligns across 14 bases. The CDR3 is 17 residues long. V lost 1 base to trimming and J lost 6 bases; unmatched junction nucleotides: 11. CDR1 is GTSNPN and CDR2 is SVGIG in the germline V gene (reference sequence). DNA for the CDR3: TGTGCCTGGAGTGGTCTCCGGGGACTAGCGGGAGTGCGCGAGCAGTACTTC. Its translation is CAWSGLRGLAGVREQYF.

This clonotype was seen a handful of times. CDR3 bases: TGCGCCAGCAGCTGGACTAGCGGGAAAACAGATACGCAGTATTTT. Its protein is CASSWTSGKTDTQYF. This sequence joins TRBV5-1 and TRBJ2-3; 12 bases match TRBD2. The J segment lost 3 bases and the V segment lost 3 bases, leaving 2 bases of the junction unmatched. CDR1 is SGHRS, CDR2 YFSETQ, per germline. This CDR3 spans 15 amino acids.